The 25 T cell receptor beta chains below were found in one sample sequenced in a study of T cells in Graves' hyperthyroidism and ophthalmopathy. Regions amplified from RNA transcripts were the TCR beta CDR3 regions. When the TCR CDR3 underwent first-round RT-PCR, the HTBI primer set was used. One entry per CDR3 protein results from TCRdb running MiXCR on the multiplex PCR reads. This sample has around 300,000 distinct CDR3 sequences; roughly 15% occur once, and the top ten carry about 8%. Sequenced: blood. These receptors were collected from a woman between 25 and 40 years old with Graves' hyperthyroidism that later progressed to Graves' ophthalmopathy.

For this clonotype: A much larger clone is a single base away; this may be a read error. The chain carries TRBV12-5 and TRBJ1-1; D possibly corresponds to TRBD1 (5 bases). Looked up from germline, CDR1 is LGHNT and CDR2 is FRNRAP. The V end lost 7 bases, the J end lost 1 base, and 19 bases lay between the germline ends. The CDR3 totals 16 residues. The DNA of the CDR3 is TGTGCTAGTGCTCCCGGGACGATCGCAAAGAACACTGAAGCTTTCTTT. Protein sequence: CASAPGTIAKNTEAFF. The complete variable domain, with remaining parts taken from reference TRBV12-5 and TRBJ1-1, reads DARVTQTPRHKVTEMGQEVTMRCQPILGHNTVFWYRQTMMQGLELLAYFRNRAPLDDSGMPKDRFSAEMPDATLATLKIQPSEPRDSAVYFCASAPGTIAKNTEAFFGQGTRLTVV.

Ten or more counts support this clonotype. The chain links TRBV7-3 to TRBJ2-2; D is possibly TRBD1 or TRBD2 (7 bases each). V lost 9 bases to trimming and J lost 6 bases, with 17 bases between them. Looked up from germline, CDR1 is SGHTA and CDR2 is FQGTGA. CDR3 size: 14 residues. The CDR3 nucleotides are TGTGCCAGTACTACAGGGGAGGGGCCCGGGGAGCTGTTTTTT. It yields the protein CASTTGEGPGELFF.

This chain uses TRBV19 with TRBJ2-6; the D gene is possibly TRBD2 (5 bases). The CDR3 has 17 amino acids. Germline V gives CDR1 LNHDA, CDR2 SQIVND (reference sequence). Trimming took 1 base from V and 0 from J, leaving 10 bases between them. CDR3 sequence: CASSIGGGFSGANVLTF. The CDR3 region has the DNA TGTGCCAGTAGTATAGGAGGAGGTTTCTCTGGGGCCAACGTCCTGACTTTC. Full variable domain (missing parts from reference TRBV19 and TRBJ2-6): DGGITQSPKYLFRKEGQNVTLSCEQNLNHDAMYWYRQDPGQGLRLIYYSQIVNDFQKGDIAEGYSVSREKKESFPLTVTSAQKNPTAFYLCASSIGGGFSGANVLTFGAGSRLTVL.

This clonotype came up many times. The CDR3 region has the DNA TGTGCCAGCAGTTACGCCGGGACAGGGGGTGTCGAGCAGTACTTC. It is translated as CASSYAGTGGVEQYF. The rearrangement uses TRBV6-2 or TRBV6-3 and TRBJ2-7; TRBD1 matches 11 bases. V lost 2 bases, J lost 6 bases, and 6 bases stayed unmatched. Germline CDR1 and CDR2: MNHEY and SVGEGT. The CDR3 runs to 15 residues.

The rearrangement links TRBV30 to TRBJ1-1, with TRBD1 as a possible D gene (5 bases). The ends were cut back, 7 bases at V and 3 bases at J, with 9 bases in the middle. The V gene's germline CDR1 is GTSNPN and CDR2 SVGIG (reference sequence). CDR3 size: 11 residues. DNA of the CDR3: TGTGCCTCGCAGGGAGACACTGAAGCTTTCTTT. This gives the protein CASQGDTEAFF.

This clonotype has just one count. This may be a read error, as it is one base from a much larger clone. The gene calls are TRBV6-2 or TRBV6-3 and TRBJ2-1; the D gene is possibly TRBD1 (5 bases). This CDR3 is 12 amino acids long. CDR1 and CDR2 from the germline V gene are MNHEY and SVGEGT. In DNA form, the CDR3 reads TGTGCCAGCAGTTCCAGGGAAGATGAGCGGTTCTTC. It encodes CASSSREDERFF.

This clonotype was seen many times. This sequence joins TRBV3-1 and TRBJ1-1; D gene uncertain. V was trimmed by 5 bases and J by 0 bases, leaving 7 bases between them. Germline V gene sequence: CDR1 LGHDT, CDR2 YNNKEL (reference sequence). This CDR3 region has 13 residues. DNA of the CDR3: TGTGCCAGCAGCGAGTTACTGAACACTGAAGCTTTCTTT. Translating it yields CASSELLNTEAFF.

The chain uses TRBV20-1 and TRBJ2-7; tentatively, D is TRBD1 (7 bases). Germline V gene data show CDR1 as DFQATT and CDR2 as SNEGSKA (reference sequence). The germline V and J ends were trimmed by 0 bases and 3 bases, with 12 bases remaining between them. The CDR3 is 14 amino acids. The CDR3 is CSARDSRGVYEQYF. In nucleotides, the CDR3 is TGCAGTGCTAGAGATTCCAGGGGGGTCTACGAGCAGTACTTC.

This clonotype occurred many times. The rearrangement uses TRBV7-9 and TRBJ2-5, with unresolved D. This CDR3 comprises 14 residues. V was shortened by 0 bases and J by 3 bases, with 8 bases between the two germline ends. Germline assignment: CDR1 SEHNR and CDR2 FQNEAQ (reference sequence). The CDR3 DNA is TGTGCCAGCAGCTTAGCGAACAGCAAAGAGACCCAGTACTTC. Residues: CASSLANSKETQYF.

This sequence joins TRBV15 and TRBJ1-4; D gene unclear. The CDR3 is 14 residues long. Germline values: CDR1 LNHNV, CDR2 YYDKDF (reference sequence). Deletions cut 2 bases from V and 7 bases from J, with 11 bases between. As DNA, the CDR3 is TGTGCCACCAGCAGACCCTTCGGAGTTGAAAAACTGTTTTTT. Its protein product is CATSRPFGVEKLFF. The full variable domain, with the rest looked up from reference TRBV15 and TRBJ1-4, is DAMVIQNPRYQVTQFGKPVTLSCSQTLNHNVMYWYQQKSSQAPKLLFHYYDKDFNNEADTPDNFQSRRPNTSFCFLDIRSPGLGDTAMYLCATSRPFGVEKLFFGSGTQLSVL.

In its sample, this clonotype was seen many times. The chain combines TRBV18 with TRBJ1-2; D possibly corresponds to TRBD1 (6 bases). The CDR3 is 13 residues long. Germline assignment: CDR1 KGHSH and CDR2 LQKENI. The V gene lost 3 bases and the J gene lost 7 bases, with 12 bases spanning the gap. CDR3 protein: CASSPPQGIGYTF. CDR3 coding DNA: TGTGCCAGCTCACCCCCACAGGGAATTGGCTACACCTTC.

This clonotype was counted between two and nine times. This chain joins TRBV10-2 and TRBJ2-7, with D perhaps matching TRBD2 (8 bases). Trimming removed 11 bases at V and 2 bases at J, with 19 bases between. This CDR3 is built from 14 residues. Looked up from germline, CDR1 is WSHSY and CDR2 is SAAADI. CDR3 in DNA: TGCGCCTCTTCCGGGGGGGACAGCACCTACGAGCAGTACTTC. Translation: CASSGGDSTYEQYF.

The chain recombines TRBV20-1 with TRBJ2-7; 8 bases are a match to TRBD2. From germline, CDR1 is DFQATT and CDR2 SNEGSKA (reference sequence). This CDR3 region has 14 residues. Germline trimming cut 6 bases from V and 1 base from J; bases unmatched to any gene: 8. CDR3 coding DNA: TGCAGTGCCAAAACTAGCGGACTTTCCTACGAGCAGTACTTC. This codes for CSAKTSGLSYEQYF.

The sample holds many counts of this clonotype. The CDR3 DNA is TGTGCCAGCGGTGGACTAGCGGGAGGCCCCTTAGGGGATGAGCAGTTCTTC. Translation: CASGGLAGGPLGDEQFF. V and J are TRBV27 and TRBJ2-1; 14 nucleotides line up with TRBD2. Germline CDR1 and CDR2: MNHEY and SMNVEV (reference sequence). V dropped 8 bases and J dropped 8; count of bases not matched to a gene: 14. The CDR3 is made up of 17 amino acids.

The rearrangement uses TRBV19 and TRBJ2-4; TRBD1 aligns across 9 bases. This CDR3 spans 13 amino acids. Trimming took 8 bases from V and 9 from J; bases not matched to a gene: 8. The germline CDR1 and CDR2 sequences are LNHDA and SQIVND (reference sequence). This CDR3 is CASSDRGFFIQYF. The CDR3 DNA sequence: TGTGCCAGTTCGGACAGGGGTTTTTTCATTCAGTACTTC.

This clonotype came up many times. The chain couples TRBV28 to TRBJ2-1; D is ambiguous. Trimming left V 2 bases short and J 7 bases short, with 6 bases between. CDR3 length: 12 amino acids. Per the germline V gene, CDR1 is MDHEN and CDR2 is SYDVKM. In DNA, the CDR3 is TGTGCCAGCAGTTTACAAAGTAATGAGCAGTTCTTC. It specifies CASSLQSNEQFF.

Ten or more counts support this clonotype. This chain uses TRBV7-2 with TRBJ2-5, with D maybe TRBD2 (6 bases). This CDR3 is built from 13 residues. Germline lookup yields CDR1 SGHTA and CDR2 FQGNSA. The V and J ends lost 4 bases and 3 bases respectively, with 9 bases between them. CDR3 protein: CASSWTGEETQYF. The DNA of the CDR3 is TGTGCCAGCAGCTGGACGGGGGAAGAGACCCAGTACTTC.

This clonotype was seen at least ten times. V gene TRBV28 combines with J gene TRBJ2-3; weak D call: TRBD2 (6 bases). The V and J ends lost 3 bases and 4 bases respectively, with 11 bases between them. Per the germline V gene, CDR1 is MDHEN and CDR2 is SYDVKM. This CDR3 comprises 14 residues. This CDR3 is CASSLEGRADTQYF. The CDR3, as DNA: TGTGCCAGCAGTTTGGAGGGACGGGCAGATACGCAGTATTTT. Variable domain in full (rest from reference TRBV28 and TRBJ2-3): DVKVTQSSRYLVKRTGEKVFLECVQDMDHENMFWYRQDPGLGLRLIYFSYDVKMKEKGDIPEGYSVSREKKERFSLILESASTNQTSMYLCASSLEGRADTQYFGPGTRLTVL.

Ten or more counts support this clonotype. The rearrangement joins TRBV6-2 or TRBV6-3 to TRBJ2-1; D gene uncertain. Trimming stripped 7 bases from V and 4 bases from J, with 11 bases between. Germline CDR1 and CDR2: MNHEY and SVGEGT. The CDR3 has 13 amino acids. The CDR3 coding sequence is TGTGCCAGCACACAGTCGGTATACAATGAGCAGTTCTTC. Residues: CASTQSVYNEQFF.

The gene calls are TRBV7-3 and TRBJ1-6, with D perhaps matching TRBD1 (5 bases). This CDR3 has 15 residues. The V gene's germline CDR1 is SGHTA and CDR2 FQGTGA. V was cut by 5 bases and J by 3 bases, with 11 bases left in between. The CDR3: CASSLWGSYNSPLHF. CDR3 bases: TGTGCCAGCAGCCTCTGGGGCAGCTATAATTCACCCCTCCACTTT.

This clonotype was recorded at least ten times. V gene TRBV27 combines with J gene TRBJ1-1, with TRBD1 as a possible D gene (5 bases). Trimming stripped 3 bases from V and 0 bases from J, with 8 bases between. Per the germline V gene, CDR1 is MNHEY and CDR2 is SMNVEV (reference sequence). CDR3 length: 14 residues. The CDR3 loop is CASSLRGMNTEAFF. The CDR3 nucleotides read TGTGCCAGCAGTTTGAGGGGCATGAACACTGAAGCTTTCTTT.

The sample holds many counts of this clonotype. This sequence joins TRBV2 and TRBJ2-1, with TRBD2 matching 8 bases. Germline assignment: CDR1 SNHLY and CDR2 FYNNEI. The J segment lost 9 bases and the V segment lost 2 bases, leaving 9 bases of the junction unmatched. The CDR3 loop spans 15 amino acids. CDR3 residues: CASSERASGFSEQFF. Here the CDR3 DNA reads TGTGCCAGCAGTGAAAGGGCTAGCGGGTTCAGTGAGCAGTTCTTC.

This clonotype has only a few counts. The V gene is TRBV30, the J gene TRBJ1-4; possibly TRBD1 for D (5 bases). Germline assignment: CDR1 GTSNPN and CDR2 SVGIG (reference sequence). V was cut by 4 bases and J by 4 bases, with 10 bases left in between. The CDR3 is 13 residues long. The CDR3 is CAWNRDGNEKLFF. The CDR3 nucleotides are TGTGCCTGGAACCGGGACGGTAATGAAAAACTGTTTTTT.

This clonotype was seen more than once but under ten times. CDR3 protein: CASGGQKYTGELFF. The CDR3 nucleotides read TGTGCCAGCGGCGGACAGAAATACACCGGGGAGCTGTTTTTT. J is TRBJ2-2 and V is TRBV6-1; possible D gene TRBD1, 6 bases. The CDR3 sequence is 14 residues long. V was trimmed by 8 bases and J by 3 bases, leaving 13 bases between them. Germline assignment: CDR1 MNHNS and CDR2 SASEGT.

This clonotype was seen many times. The chain couples TRBV20-1 to TRBJ2-1; 9 positions match TRBD2. Germline CDR1 is DFQATT and CDR2 is SNEGSKA (reference sequence). Losses at the gene ends were 3 bases for V and 9 bases for J; bases not matched to a gene: 9. CDR3 length equals 14 residues. CDR3 coding DNA: TGCAGTGCTAGGGCGGGAGGGCCTACGAGTGAGCAGTTCTTC. Translation: CSARAGGPTSEQFF.